This T cell receptor (beta chain) appears in the sequencing data of a study of blood T cells in healthy people across ages. Study-level results: Compared with aged donors, long-lived donors showed fewer expanded clones, suggesting selection.

The CDR3 sequence is 14 residues long. Germline V gene lookup returns CDR1 SGHVS and CDR2 FQNEAQ. The use of a sample-barcoded 5' primer and a J-beta primer mix characterized a second PCR of about 7 to 12 cycles. TCRdb ran MiXCR on the 5' RACE reads and lists one entry per CDR3 protein. The data show 500,000 to 550,000 distinct CDR3 sequences, about 25% seen once. This clonotype was counted between two and nine times. Its cognate antigen is unknown. This could be a read error, since a much larger clone is one nucleotide away. These data were also reused for a study on T cells of mothers and their children. This second study notes: Both sample barcodes and 2-4 random nucleotides came from the M1S primer of the second PCR. Thymic selection shapes TCR recombination output similarly in related and unrelated pairs.

The chain combines TRBV7-8 with TRBJ2-5, with D possibly matching TRBD2 (5 bases). The sequencing sample was made of blood. This sequence originates from a boy aged 5-17 years in good health. Written as DNA, the CDR3 is TGTGCCTGCAGCTTATCGGGGAACCAAGAGACCCAGTACTTC. Translation: CACSLSGNQETQYF. The full variable domain, in which reference TRBV7-8 and TRBJ2-5 provide the parts outside the CDR3, is GAGVSQSPRYKVAKRGQDVALRCDPISGHVSLFWYQQALGQGPEFLTYFQNEAQLDKSGLPSDRFFAERPEGSVSTLKIQRTQQEDSAVYLCACSLSGNQETQYFGPGTRLLVL.